Shown below are 22 T cell receptor beta chains from a single sample sequenced in a study of shared clonotypes between healthy human individuals. Clones were read by immunoSEQ multiplex PCR, and TCRdb kept only the in-frame ones, dropping some. The table lists a few million clones, 85% to 95% of them singletons. The sample was naive CD4+ T cells from PBMCs. The subset is: CD45RA+ positively selected. Source of these receptors: a man younger than 35 in good health. Some clones in this sample may be carry-over from other donors' samples.

This clone was picked up one time. J is TRBJ2-7 and V is TRBV4-3; no clear D. The V gene lost 0 bases and the J gene lost 0 bases, with 6 bases spanning the gap. The CDR3 spans 14 residues. CDR1 is LGHNA, CDR2 YSLEER, per germline. CDR3 nucleotide sequence: TGCGCCAGCAGCCAAGAGCCCCTCTCCTACGAGCAGTACTTC. It yields the protein CASSQEPLSYEQYF.

The chain has TRBV7-3 and TRBJ2-3, with 10 bases that match TRBD2. The CDR3 runs to 15 residues. Germline values: CDR1 SGHTA, CDR2 FQGTGA. Trimming cost V 4 bases and J 5 bases; bases outside gene matches: 6. The CDR3 sequence is CASSSGLAAQDTQYF. The CDR3 coding sequence is TGTGCCAGCAGCTCCGGACTAGCGGCCCAAGATACGCAGTATTTT.

The V and J genes are TRBV28 and TRBJ1-2, with 8 bases that match TRBD1. The trim removed 4 bases at V and 8 bases at J, leaving 9 bases unmatched. Germline lookup yields CDR1 MDHEN and CDR2 SYDVKM. This CDR3 contains 14 residues. The CDR3 loop is CASSYNQGAGGYTF. CDR3 nucleotide sequence: TGTGCCAGCAGTTATAACCAGGGGGCTGGCGGCTACACCTTC.

This sequence joins TRBV28 and TRBJ2-3, with D tentatively TRBD1 (5 bases). V shed 10 bases and J shed 0 bases, with 14 bases lying between them. Germline values: CDR1 MDHEN, CDR2 SYDVKM. This CDR3 has 14 amino acids. The CDR3 DNA sequence: TGTGCCACCGCAGACAGTTCTAGCACAGATACGCAGTATTTT. It yields the protein CATADSSSTDTQYF.

Here the CDR3 reads CASSPSQGSYEQYF. The CDR3 region has the DNA TGTGCCAGCTCACCATCCCAGGGAAGCTACGAGCAGTACTTC. The chain combines TRBV18 with TRBJ2-7; a weak D match, TRBD1 (5 bases). Deletions cut 2 bases from V and 3 bases from J, with 11 bases between. The CDR3 is made up of 14 amino acids. Germline V gene lookup returns CDR1 KGHSH and CDR2 LQKENI.

V is TRBV14 and J is TRBJ2-5; 8 bases agree with TRBD1. J was trimmed by 4 bases and V by 2 bases; bases with no gene match: 6. This CDR3 region has 15 residues. Germline lookup yields CDR1 SGHDN and CDR2 FVKESK. The CDR3 sequence is CASSQKNQGAETQYF. The DNA for the CDR3 is TGTGCCAGCAGCCAAAAAAATCAGGGGGCAGAGACCCAGTACTTC.

The chain has TRBV5-4 and TRBJ2-3, with D possibly matching TRBD2 (6 bases). With 2 bases removed from V and 5 bases from J, the gap between germline ends came to 15 bases. Germline lookup yields CDR1 SGHNT and CDR2 YYREEE (reference sequence). There are 15 residues in the CDR3. The CDR3 sequence: CASSFGGVGGDTQYF. DNA of the CDR3: TGTGCCAGCAGCTTCGGCGGGGTTGGAGGAGATACGCAGTATTTT.

The V and J genes are TRBV28 and TRBJ1-5; weak D call: TRBD1 (6 bases). Trimming removed 3 bases from V and 9 bases from J, with 18 bases in between. The CDR3 has 15 residues. Germline CDR1 and CDR2: MDHEN and SYDVKM. The CDR3 bases are TGTGCCAGCAGTTTTTTGTCTGGGGGCCTCCGGCCCCAGCATTTT. This codes for CASSFLSGGLRPQHF.

The CDR3 bases are TGTGCCAGCAGCCCGGGACTAGCGGGAAGGGCAGATACGCAGTATTTT. Its translation: CASSPGLAGRADTQYF. The gene calls are TRBV7-3 and TRBJ2-3, with 13 bases identical to TRBD2. CDR1 SGHTA and CDR2 FQGTGA come from the germline V gene. With 5 bases clipped from V and 4 bases from J, the junction kept 6 bases outside the gene matches. The length of the CDR3 is 16 residues.

This clone is a singleton in its sample. V is TRBV11-2 and J is TRBJ1-1; possible D gene TRBD1, 5 bases. Deletions cut 5 bases from V and 7 bases from J, with 14 bases between. Germline loops: CDR1 SGHAT, CDR2 FQNNGV. There are 13 residues in the CDR3. Here the CDR3 DNA reads TGTGCCAGCAGCGAGGGACTCGATTATGAAGCTTTCTTT. This translates into CASSEGLDYEAFF.

Turning to this clone: Distinct nucleotide sequences in the sample also encode this CDR3. The V gene is TRBV18, the J gene TRBJ2-7; no definite D call. CDR3 size: 12 residues. CDR1 and CDR2 (germline): KGHSH, LQKENI. V lost 3 bases and J lost 4, with 7 bases in between. The CDR3 reads CASSPAAYEQYF. The CDR3 nucleotides are TGTGCCAGCTCACCGGCCGCTTACGAGCAGTACTTC.

This chain links TRBV5-1 with TRBJ2-6; weak D call: TRBD2 (6 bases). CDR3 length: 18 amino acids. The germline gives CDR1 SGHRS, CDR2 YFSETQ. V lost 5 bases to trimming and J lost 1 base, with 19 bases between them. CDR3 region: CASSPRFGGASGANVLTF. The DNA for the CDR3 is TGCGCCAGCAGTCCTCGCTTCGGCGGGGCATCTGGGGCCAACGTCCTGACTTTC.

The V call is TRBV6-1, the J call TRBJ2-7; D unresolved. With 0 bases removed from V and 2 bases from J, the gap between germline ends came to 8 bases. Germline V gene lookup returns CDR1 MNHNS and CDR2 SASEGT. This CDR3 has 14 residues. In nucleotides, the CDR3 is TGTGCCAGCAGTGAAGCACGGCTAACCTACGAGCAGTACTTC. Its protein is CASSEARLTYEQYF.

The chain uses TRBV6-1 and TRBJ1-2, with D unclear. Per germline, CDR1 MNHNS and CDR2 SASEGT. V dropped 3 bases and J dropped 4 bases, with 12 bases sitting between them. CDR3 size: 14 residues. The CDR3 DNA follows: TGTGCCAGCAGTGACTTGGCCCAAGTCTATGGCTACACCTTC. Translating gives CASSDLAQVYGYTF.

This chain connects TRBV7-2 to TRBJ2-1; 8 bases map to TRBD2. CDR3 length: 18 amino acids. Germline assignment: CDR1 SGHTA and CDR2 FQGNSA. Trimming removed 1 base from V and 1 base from J; junction bases left unmatched: 9. The CDR3 loop reads CASSLVRSGRGSYNEQFF. The DNA of the CDR3 is TGTGCCAGCAGCTTAGTACGCAGCGGGAGAGGATCCTACAATGAGCAGTTCTTC.

This clone was detected once. The same CDR3 arises from other DNA sequences in this sample as well. The CDR3 nucleotides are TGTGCCAGCAGCCCTGGTGGCCAAGAGACCCAGTACTTC. Its translation: CASSPGGQETQYF. The V call is TRBV5-4, the J call TRBJ2-5, with D unresolved. The CDR3 sequence is 13 residues long. The germline gives CDR1 SGHNT, CDR2 YYREEE (reference sequence). V was clipped by 4 bases and J by 1 base, with 8 bases between them.

DNA for the CDR3: TGTGCCAGCAGTGAAGAGTTCAGCTATGGCTACACCTTC. Its protein is CASSEEFSYGYTF. This chain links TRBV2 with TRBJ1-2; D is undetermined. The CDR3 has 13 residues. Between the trimmed V and J ends, which lost 1 base and 4 bases, there was a span of 7 bases. Germline CDR1 reads SNHLY; CDR2 reads FYNNEI.

As regards this clone: Distinct nucleotide sequences in the sample also encode this CDR3. The chain joins TRBV11-2 to TRBJ2-5; no firm D call. V shed 1 base and J shed 5 bases, with 5 bases lying between them. Germline values: CDR1 SGHAT, CDR2 FQNNGV. The CDR3 length is 12 residues. The CDR3 protein is CASSLARETQYF. CDR3 nucleotides: TGTGCCAGCAGCTTAGCAAGGGAGACCCAGTACTTC.

The V call is TRBV7-3, the J call TRBJ1-1; D is perhaps TRBD1 (5 bases). This CDR3 has 15 amino acids. V shed 5 bases and J shed 1 base, with 14 bases lying between them. The V gene's germline CDR1 is SGHTA and CDR2 FQGTGA. The CDR3 DNA follows: TGTGCCAGCAGCGAAAGGGGACGGGAGAACACTGAAGCTTTCTTT. Amino acid sequence: CASSERGRENTEAFF.

The chain is built from TRBV27 and TRBJ2-3; 9 bases are a match to TRBD1. This CDR3 contains 16 residues. Germline V gene lookup returns CDR1 MNHEY and CDR2 SMNVEV (reference sequence). V trimming: 2 bases; J trimming: 5 bases; junction bases outside the gene matches: 8. Written as DNA, the CDR3 is TGTGCCAGCAGTTTAGTCGACAGGGGGAAGAGAGATACGCAGTATTTT. This gives the protein CASSLVDRGKRDTQYF.

This clone has a single count. This sequence joins TRBV12-5 and TRBJ2-5, with a weak D call TRBD2 (7 bases). The V end lost 9 bases, the J end lost 2 bases, and 16 bases lay between the germline ends. The length of the CDR3 is 14 residues. The V gene's germline CDR1 is LGHNT and CDR2 FRNRAP. In DNA, the CDR3 is TGTGCTAGCGCCTCCGGGGGGCTTCAAGAGACCCAGTACTTC. This encodes CASASGGLQETQYF. Combining the CDR3 with reference TRBV12-5 and TRBJ2-5 gives the whole variable domain DARVTQTPRHKVTEMGQEVTMRCQPILGHNTVFWYRQTMMQGLELLAYFRNRAPLDDSGMPKDRFSAEMPDATLATLKIQPSEPRDSAVYFCASASGGLQETQYFGPGTRLLVL.

The genes are TRBV19 and TRBJ2-7; 8 bases align to TRBD2. Germline CDR1 LNHDA, CDR2 SQIVND (reference sequence). Losses at the gene ends were 9 bases for V and 4 bases for J; bases not matched to a gene: 14. The CDR3 totals 15 residues. CDR3 sequence (DNA): TGTGCCAGCCTCCCCGGGGGGGGAGACATATACGAGCAGTACTTC. As protein: CASLPGGGDIYEQYF.